Listed below are T cell receptor beta chains from one sample, sequenced in a study of blood T cell repertoires in COVID-19. Assay used: immunoSEQ multiplex PCR; TCRdb lists only in-frame clones, some missing. The sample lists roughly 180,000 clones, roughly three quarters seen once, with 17% in the top ten. Sequencing used peripheral blood. The receptors originated from a man aged 55 to 69 with active or convalescent COVID-19. Each CDR3 is given with its conserved first and last residue. A D gene is named only where the DNA matches it firmly. Only part of the rows carry a size: once, few, many, or a class if the clone is expanded.

clone_size | j_call | d_call | v_call | cdr3_aa | cdr3_nt
NA | TRBJ2-7 | NA | TRBV5-1 | CASSLGASYEQYF | TGCGCCAGCAGCTTGGGGGCGAGCTACGAGCAGTACTTC
NA | TRBJ2-3 | NA | TRBV5-1 | CASSLDGPDTQYF | TGCGCCAGCAGCTTGGATGGGCCAGATACGCAGTATTTT
NA | TRBJ2-7 | NA | TRBV19 | CATRGFNEQYF | TGTGCCACCCGGGGTTTCAACGAGCAGTACTTC
NA | TRBJ2-3 | TRBD2 | TRBV4-2 | CASSQDRTSGMITDTQYF | TGTGCCAGCAGCCAAGATCGAACTAGCGGGATGATCACAGATACGCAGTATTTT
NA | TRBJ2-2 | TRBD1 | TRBV5-1 | CASSLTQGAVGELFF | TGCGCCAGCAGCTTAACACAGGGGGCGGTCGGGGAGCTGTTTTTT
NA | TRBJ1-4 | TRBD1 | TRBV5-5 | CASSRTGAEKLFF | TGTGCCAGCAGCAGAACAGGGGCTGAAAAACTGTTTTTT
NA | TRBJ2-5 | NA | TRBV28 | CASSLGTGETQYF | TGTGCCAGCAGTTTAGGGACTGGGGAGACCCAGTACTTC
NA | TRBJ2-7 | TRBD2 | TRBV11-2 | CASSRGSGRLSYEQYF | TGTGCCAGCAGCAGGGGGAGCGGGAGGCTATCCTACGAGCAGTACTTC
NA | TRBJ1-2 | NA | TRBV7-2 | CASSPRTRVYGYTF | TGTGCCAGCAGCCCGAGGACCAGGGTCTATGGCTACACCTTC
NA | TRBJ2-5 | NA | TRBV7-2 | CASSYTGNGQETQYF | TGTGCCAGCAGCTACACAGGAAATGGCCAAGAGACCCAGTACTTC
NA | TRBJ2-2 | NA | TRBV7-9 | CASSLAGTPTGTGELFF | TGTGCCAGCAGCTTAGCGGGGACTCCCACGGGCACCGGGGAGCTGTTTTTT
NA | TRBJ2-3 | NA | TRBV29-1 | CSLFSGSFGDTQYF | TGCAGCCTCTTCTCCGGGTCCTTCGGAGATACGCAGTATTTT
NA | TRBJ2-1 | NA | TRBV24-1 | CATSDGGIRRNEQFF | TGTGCCACCAGTGACGGCGGGATAAGGAGGAATGAGCAGTTCTTC
many | TRBJ2-2 | TRBD1 | TRBV6-5 | CASRSDRGRNGELFF | TGTGCCAGCAGATCGGACAGGGGGCGCAACGGGGAGCTGTTTTTT
NA | TRBJ1-1 | NA | TRBV7-6 | CASSLGGSIGAFF | TGTGCCAGCAGCTTAGGAGGGAGCATCGGAGCTTTCTTT
NA | TRBJ1-1 | NA | TRBV7-2 | CASSLALTYLAFF | TGTGCCAGCAGCTTAGCGCTCACCTATTTAGCTTTCTTT
NA | TRBJ2-7 | TRBD1 | TRBV6-5 | CASSYSAGTGSNEQYF | TGTGCCAGCAGTTACTCGGCGGGGACAGGGTCAAACGAGCAGTACTTC
NA | TRBJ2-7 | TRBD1 | TRBV5-1 | CASSRDRRGYEQYF | TGCGCCAGCAGCCGGGACAGAAGGGGCTACGAGCAGTACTTC
NA | TRBJ2-5 | NA | TRBV6-5 | CASSRSGGGRETQYF | TGTGCCAGCAGCCGAAGCGGAGGCGGTCGGGAGACCCAGTACTTC
NA | TRBJ2-1 | TRBD2 | TRBV20-1 | CSASSGRKVWQFF | TGCAGTGCGAGTAGCGGGAGGAAGGTGTGGCAGTTCTTC
once | TRBJ2-3 | TRBD1 | TRBV7-9 | CASSTGQGPFTDTQYF | TGTGCCAGCAGCACAGGACAGGGGCCTTTCACAGATACGCAGTATTTT
NA | TRBJ2-5 | TRBD2 | TRBV5-1 | CASSLGAGGPFETQYF | TGCGCCAGCAGCTTGGGCGCGGGAGGGCCCTTCGAGACCCAGTACTTC
once | TRBJ1-4 | NA | TRBV11-2 | CASSLGAFDEKLFF | TGTGCCAGCAGCTTAGGGGCGTTCGATGAAAAACTGTTTTTT
few | TRBJ2-5 | TRBD1 | TRBV5-1 | CASSKGQGGETQYF | TGCGCCAGCAGCAAGGGACAGGGCGGGGAGACCCAGTACTTC
NA | TRBJ2-5 | NA | TRBV7-2 | CASSSPPGQETQYF | TGTGCCAGCAGCTCCCCCCCGGGGCAAGAGACCCAGTACTTC
NA | TRBJ2-7 | NA | TRBV27 | CASQGPGEQYF | TGTGCCTCTCAGGGCCCCGGCGAGCAGTACTTC
NA | TRBJ1-5 | NA | TRBV24-1 | CAPRGGANQPQHF | TGTGCCCCTCGGGGGGGCGCAAATCAGCCCCAGCATTTT
NA | TRBJ2-1 | TRBD1 | TRBV19 | CASSIDRRTGKFF | TGTGCCAGTAGTATAGATCGAAGGACAGGGAAGTTCTTC
NA | TRBJ2-3 | TRBD2 | TRBV15 | CATSRPGGSGRFADTQYF | TGTGCCACCAGCAGGCCCGGGGGTAGCGGGAGGTTCGCAGATACGCAGTATTTT
few | TRBJ2-7 | TRBD1 | TRBV4-1 | CASSLRTGAYEQYF | TGCGCCAGCAGCCTGAGGACAGGCGCCTACGAGCAGTACTTC
NA | TRBJ2-2 | TRBD2 | TRBV5-5 | CASSRLAGNGGELFF | TGTGCCAGCAGCCGACTAGCGGGAAACGGCGGGGAGCTGTTTTTT
NA | TRBJ2-5 | TRBD2 | TRBV13 | CASSLVGGGDETQYF | TGTGCCAGCAGTTTGGTTGGGGGAGGGGATGAGACCCAGTACTTC
NA | TRBJ1-5 | TRBD1 | TRBV7-6 | CASSSGQGATYQPQHF | TGTGCCAGCAGCTCGGGACAGGGGGCTACCTATCAGCCCCAGCATTTT
NA | TRBJ2-5 | NA | TRBV3-1/TRBV3-2 | CASSQGLVQETQYF | TGTGCCAGCAGCCAAGGACTAGTCCAAGAGACCCAGTACTTC
NA | TRBJ2-7 | TRBD1 | TRBV5-5 | CASSLGQGYSYEQYF | TGTGCCAGCAGCTTGGGACAGGGGTACTCCTACGAGCAGTACTTC
once | TRBJ2-7 | NA | TRBV28 | CASSPPLLELEQYF | TGTGCCAGCAGCCCACCATTATTGGAGCTCGAGCAGTACTTC
few | TRBJ1-1 | NA | TRBV19 | CASSLRGRGYTEAFF | TGTGCCAGTAGTTTGCGAGGAAGGGGTTACACTGAAGCTTTCTTT
NA | TRBJ2-7 | NA | TRBV19 | CASSVSQVYEQYF | TGTGCCAGTAGTGTCTCACAGGTTTACGAGCAGTACTTC
NA | TRBJ1-1 | NA | TRBV3-1/TRBV3-2 | CASSQGAGMNTEAFF | TGTGCCAGCAGCCAAGGTGCAGGGATGAACACTGAAGCTTTCTTT
NA | TRBJ2-1 | NA | TRBV11-2 | CASSLDQAAYNEQFF | TGTGCCAGCAGCTTAGATCAGGCAGCCTACAATGAGCAGTTCTTC
NA | TRBJ1-1 | NA | TRBV25-1 | CASTPRGAFTEAFF | TGTGCCAGCACTCCCCGCGGCGCGTTTACTGAAGCTTTCTTT
NA | TRBJ2-5 | TRBD2 | TRBV28 | CASSTTGGETQYF | TGTGCCAGCAGTACCACGGGGGGGGAGACCCAGTACTTC
NA | TRBJ1-5 | NA | TRBV4-1 | CASSPGVRVNQPQHF | TGCGCCAGCAGCCCGGGGGTTAGGGTTAATCAGCCCCAGCATTTT